This record concerns one TCR beta chain sequence. Assay: immunoSEQ multiplex PCR; the TCRdb copy retains only in-frame clones and omits some. The sample lists 150,000 to 200,000 clones, 75% to 95% occurring once. Germline assignment: CDR1 SGHDT and CDR2 YYEEEE. V lost 2 bases, J lost 7 bases, and 12 bases lay in between. The CDR3 extends over 13 amino acids. The data were obtained in a study of control samples from healthy donors and cancer patients. The rearrangement uses TRBV5-6 and TRBJ1-1, with D maybe TRBD1 (6 bases). The TCR comes from a woman under 40 in good health. Sequencing was done on a sample of blood. The CDR3 protein is CASSLGGGGEAFF. The CDR3 DNA reads as TGTGCCAGCAGCTTAGGAGGAGGGGGTGAAGCTTTCTTT.